These 25 T cell receptor beta chains originate from one sample sequenced in a study of regulatory T cells in long-lasting Graves disease. Specified time point: newly diagnosed GD, antithyroid drugs for less than 3 months. RNA from PBMCs was the source of the TCR library. Libraries of TCR beta came from iRepertoire HTBI primers plus Arm-PCR of CDR3 regions. Each CDR3 protein is one row after TCRdb ran MiXCR on the multiplex PCR reads. The data hold approximately 230,000 distinct CDR3 sequences, with about 17% observed a single time. This material consisted of peripheral blood mononuclear cells (PBMCs), taken at new diagnosis, from a patient treated with antithyroid drugs. Receptors originate from a female donor with Graves disease.

This clonotype was found many times. The chain has TRBV25-1 and TRBJ2-4; tentative D call: TRBD1 (6 bases). The germline gives CDR1 MGHDK, CDR2 SYGVNS. The CDR3 length is 13 residues. The V gene lost 7 bases and the J gene lost 1 base, with 8 bases spanning the gap. Written as DNA, the CDR3 is TGTGCCAGCACCGACAGGGCCAAAAACATTCAGTACTTC. Its protein product is CASTDRAKNIQYF.

In its sample, this clonotype was seen many times. The chain is built from TRBV2 and TRBJ2-7, with D maybe TRBD2 (5 bases). Germline CDR1 and CDR2: SNHLY and FYNNEI. The V end lost 4 bases, the J end lost 0 bases, and 7 bases lay between the germline ends. The CDR3 has 13 amino acids. The CDR3: CASSGLNSYEQYF. Here the CDR3 DNA reads TGTGCCAGCAGTGGACTAAACTCCTACGAGCAGTACTTC.

The rearrangement uses TRBV30 and TRBJ1-2; TRBD1 is a possible D gene (6 bases). Germline CDR1 reads GTSNPN; CDR2 reads SVGIG (reference sequence). The CDR3 contains 15 residues. Trimming removed 3 bases at V and 1 base at J, with 15 bases between. CDR3 in amino acids: CAWSQAQGYNYGYTF. As DNA, the CDR3 is TGTGCCTGGAGCCAGGCACAGGGTTATAACTATGGCTACACCTTC.

In this sample, this clonotype turned up many times. V usage is TRBV2 and J usage is TRBJ2-1, with D perhaps TRBD2 (5 bases). The V end lost 5 bases, the J end lost 0 bases, and 11 bases lay between the germline ends. There are 15 residues in the CDR3. Per germline, CDR1 SNHLY and CDR2 FYNNEI. The CDR3 DNA reads TGTGCCAGCAGTCCAAGCGGAAGCTCCTACAATGAGCAGTTCTTC. Translation: CASSPSGSSYNEQFF. Drawing the rest from reference TRBV2 and TRBJ2-1, the complete variable domain is EPEVTQTPSHQVTQMGQEVILRCVPISNHLYFYWYRQILGQKVEFLVSFYNNEISEKSEIFDDQFSVERPDGSNFTLKIRSTKLEDSAMYFCASSPSGSSYNEQFFGPGTRLTVL.

This clonotype was picked up many times. This chain connects TRBV4-2 to TRBJ2-1; TRBD2 matches 11 bases. V was clipped by 1 base and J by 0 bases; unmatched bases: 2. Germline CDR1 is LGHNA and CDR2 is YNFKEQ. CDR3 size: 17 residues. The CDR3 nucleotides read TGTGCCAGCAGCCAAGGACTAGCGGGGAGCTCCTACAATGAGCAGTTCTTC. It is translated as CASSQGLAGSSYNEQFF.

This clonotype was found a few times. This may come from a read error, since a much larger clone is one base off. This is likely a read error, given that the CDR3 carries no conserved phenylalanine or tryptophan at its end. V gene TRBV20-1 combines with J gene TRBJ2-5, with a possible D match to TRBD2 (6 bases). The germline CDR1 and CDR2 sequences are DFQATT and SNEGSKA (reference sequence). Trimming shortened V by 7 bases and J by 1 base, and 13 bases separated the two germline ends. The CDR3 sequence is 13 residues long. The CDR3 here is CSVTRRGQETQYL. The CDR3 DNA is TGCAGTGTCACCCGGCGGGGCCAAGAGACCCAGTACCTC.

This clonotype has only a few counts. This may stem from a read error, because a much larger clone lies one nucleotide away. The gene calls are TRBV19 and TRBJ2-5; D perhaps matches TRBD2 (5 bases). Trimming removed 4 bases at V and 1 base at J, with 7 bases between. The CDR3 is 13 amino acids. Germline V gene sequence: CDR1 LNHDA, CDR2 SQIVND (reference sequence). The CDR3 here is CASSTTTQETQYF. CDR3 nucleotides: TGTGCCAGTAGTACGACTACCCAAGAGACCCAGTACTTC.

This clonotype was recorded at least ten times. The chain combines TRBV10-3 with TRBJ1-5; D remains unclear. Germline loops: CDR1 ENHRY, CDR2 SYGVKD. V lost 4 bases to trimming and J lost 0 bases, with 7 bases between them. CDR3 length: 14 amino acids. The CDR3 loop reads CAISGSPSNQPQHF. In DNA form, the CDR3 reads TGTGCCATCAGTGGAAGCCCTAGCAATCAGCCCCAGCATTTT.

This clonotype has at least ten counts. The chain recombines TRBV9 with TRBJ2-1; 16 bases map to TRBD2. The CDR3 extends over 18 amino acids. The ends lost 0 bases at V and 6 bases at J; junction bases unmatched: 6. Germline assignment: CDR1 SGDLS and CDR2 YYNGEE. The CDR3 DNA reads as TGTGCCAGCAGCGTAGAGGGGACTAGCGGGAGGGCCGGCAATGAGCAGTTCTTC. Amino acid sequence: CASSVEGTSGRAGNEQFF.

This clonotype was seen ten or more times. The chain carries TRBV7-6 and TRBJ1-6; D call uncertain. The CDR3 length is 15 residues. V was clipped by 2 bases and J by 6 bases, with 11 bases between them. Germline CDR1 and CDR2: SGHVS and FNYEAQ. The CDR3, as DNA: TGTGCCAGCAGCTTACAGGACGGTACTAATTCACCCCTCCACTTT. It is translated as CASSLQDGTNSPLHF.

This clonotype was seen a handful of times. The CDR3 DNA sequence: TGTGCCAGCAGCCTGGGACTAGCGGGAGTCTCTCACCAAGAGACCCAGTACTTC. This encodes CASSLGLAGVSHQETQYF. The J gene is TRBJ2-5, the V gene TRBV13; 14 bases are a match to TRBD2. Germline lookup yields CDR1 PRHDT and CDR2 FYEKMQ (reference sequence). V lost 5 bases to trimming and J lost 0 bases; unmatched junction nucleotides: 8. The CDR3 contains 18 residues. Combining the CDR3 with reference TRBV13 and TRBJ2-5 gives the whole variable domain AAGVIQSPRHLIKEKRETATLKCYPIPRHDTVYWYQQGPGQDPQFLISFYEKMQSDKGSIPDRFSAQQFSDYHSELNMSSLELGDSALYFCASSLGLAGVSHQETQYFGPGTRLLVL.

This clonotype was recorded many times. The chain uses TRBV27 and TRBJ2-3; D might be TRBD2 (7 bases). The CDR3 covers 15 residues. V dropped 2 bases and J dropped 4 bases, with 13 bases sitting between them. Germline V gene data show CDR1 as MNHEY and CDR2 as SMNVEV (reference sequence). The CDR3, as DNA: TGTGCCAGCAGTTTAACGGGGGGCTGGCCAGATACGCAGTATTTT. This encodes CASSLTGGWPDTQYF.

This clonotype was counted ten times or more. The chain links TRBV28 to TRBJ1-1; tentatively, D is TRBD1 (5 bases). The CDR3 runs to 13 residues. Trimming left V 6 bases short and J 10 bases short, with 18 bases between. Per the germline V gene, CDR1 is MDHEN and CDR2 is SYDVKM. CDR3 DNA: TGTGCCAGCAGGGGGGGGAGGAACGGTCGAGCTTTCTTT. The encoded protein is CASRGGRNGRAFF.

In this sample, this clonotype turned up many times. This chain links TRBV12-3 or TRBV12-4 with TRBJ1-6; D is uncertain. CDR3 length: 13 residues. V dropped 3 bases and J dropped 10 bases, with 10 bases sitting between them. This CDR3 reads CASSFSRVSPLHF. As DNA, the CDR3 is TGTGCCAGCAGTTTTTCCCGGGTCTCACCCCTCCACTTT.

To note about this clonotype: Just one base apart from a much larger clone, this may be a read error. This chain connects TRBV18 to TRBJ2-1; D is unclear. CDR3 length: 14 amino acids. V shed 2 bases and J shed 10 bases, with 15 bases lying between them. Looked up from germline, CDR1 is KGHSH and CDR2 is LQKENI. The CDR3 is CASSPLPSSYEQFF. DNA for the CDR3: TGTGCCAGCTCACCATTGCCGAGCTCCTACGAGCAGTTCTTC.

This clonotype was seen repeatedly, ten times or more. This chain uses TRBV6-5 with TRBJ2-7, with 10 bases fitting TRBD2. The CDR3 has 17 amino acids. Germline V gene sequence: CDR1 MNHEY, CDR2 SVGAGI. Unmatched junction bases numbered 11, after V lost 4 bases and J lost 2 bases. The CDR3 protein is CASSFRRVSGRPYEQYF. The CDR3, as DNA: TGTGCCAGCAGTTTTCGGCGGGTTAGCGGGAGGCCCTACGAGCAGTACTTC.

On this clonotype: Just one base apart from a much larger clone, this may be a read error. The rearrangement links TRBV20-1 to TRBJ2-7; possibly TRBD1 for D (6 bases). The CDR3 loop spans 15 amino acids. Germline values: CDR1 DFQATT, CDR2 SNEGSKA (reference sequence). V lost 5 bases and J 0 bases, leaving 17 bases between the germline ends. CDR3 nucleotides: TGCAGTGCTGGAAGTAGGGGGAGCGGCTCCTACGAGCAGTACTTC. Its translation: CSAGSRGSGSYEQYF.

This clonotype was recorded many times. The CDR3 loop is CSARDGDYGYTF. For the CDR3, the DNA is TGCAGTGCTAGGGACGGGGACTATGGCTACACCTTC. The rearrangement joins TRBV20-1 to TRBJ1-2, with D unclear. This CDR3 is built from 12 residues. In germline, CDR1 is DFQATT, CDR2 SNEGSKA (reference sequence). V shed 3 bases and J shed 3 bases, with 8 bases lying between them.

At least ten counts were recorded for this clonotype. The V gene is TRBV20-1, the J gene TRBJ2-5, with 7 bases identical to TRBD2. Per the germline V gene, CDR1 is DFQATT and CDR2 is SNEGSKA (reference sequence). The CDR3 spans 14 residues. V was pared by 0 bases and J by 4 bases, with 5 bases of the junction left unmatched. The CDR3 here is CSARDVGGIETQYF. Written as DNA, the CDR3 is TGCAGTGCTAGAGATGTGGGGGGGATAGAGACCCAGTACTTC.

This clonotype was recorded many times. CDR3: CATKGNRGNGETQYF. CDR3 nucleotide sequence: TGTGCCACCAAGGGTAATCGGGGGAACGGAGAGACCCAGTACTTC. This sequence joins TRBV24-1 and TRBJ2-5, with D tentatively TRBD2 (6 bases). The germline V and J ends were trimmed by 8 bases and 4 bases, with 19 bases remaining between them. There are 15 residues in the CDR3. CDR1 KGHDR and CDR2 SFDVKD come from the germline V gene.

This clonotype was found a few times. This chain joins TRBV3-1 and TRBJ2-3; D call uncertain. Germline V gene sequence: CDR1 LGHDT, CDR2 YNNKEL (reference sequence). The CDR3 extends over 13 amino acids. V shed 0 bases and J shed 3 bases, with 4 bases lying between them. DNA of the CDR3: TGTGCCAGCAGCCAAGAAGGGACAGATACGCAGTATTTT. Residues: CASSQEGTDTQYF.

The table lists this clonotype with many counts. The chain joins TRBV25-1 to TRBJ2-7, with 9 bases aligning to TRBD1. The V segment lost 5 bases and the J segment 5 bases; nucleotides outside the gene matches: 10. The CDR3 covers 15 residues. Germline V lookup: CDR1 MGHDK, CDR2 SYGVNS. CDR3 nucleotides: TGTGCCAGCAGTTCTCGGGACAGGGATTACCACGAGCAGTACTTC. Its protein product is CASSSRDRDYHEQYF.

This clonotype was observed many times. V and J are TRBV2 and TRBJ2-7; D gene uncertain. Germline CDR1 is SNHLY and CDR2 is FYNNEI. V dropped 3 bases and J dropped 3 bases, with 9 bases sitting between them. The CDR3 length is 13 residues. The CDR3 loop reads CASSDGLSYEQYF. DNA for the CDR3: TGTGCCAGCAGTGATGGCTTGAGCTACGAGCAGTACTTC.

The V gene is TRBV4-1, the J gene TRBJ2-2; TRBD1 agrees at 12 bases. The CDR3 has 18 amino acids. The V gene's germline CDR1 is MGHRA and CDR2 YSYEKL. The V gene end was trimmed by 3 bases and the J gene end by 6 bases; junction bases not matched to a gene: 11. The CDR3 loop is CASSHRTGTGGFAGELFF. Written as DNA, the CDR3 is TGCGCCAGCAGCCATCGCACCGGGACAGGGGGCTTTGCCGGGGAGCTGTTTTTT.

Note on this clonotype: Given the absence of the conserved phenylalanine or tryptophan at the CDR3 end, a read error is likely. The limits of the CDR3 on the DNA are not certain, so only TCRdb's listed CDR3 is given. V is TRBV28 and J is TRBJ2-2; TRBD1 is taken as the D call from the table, unchecked against the DNA. CDR1 is MDHEN, CDR2 SYDVKM, per germline. The CDR3 numbers 12 amino acids, ends counted. The CDR3 protein is CASSPRTGYLSP.